This T cell receptor beta chain was captured by sequencing in a study of Ad26.COV2.S vaccination and SARS-CoV-2 variants (dated by TCRdb to the early 2020s). About the study as a whole: Donors in the vaccine arm were drawn from COV1001, a multicentre, randomized, double-blind, placebo-controlled phase I-IIa trial testing Ad26.COV2.S in healthy adults. Ad26.COV2.S was given intramuscularly at 5x10^10 or 1x10^11 viral particles, as a single shot or as two shots 56 days apart. TCRbeta repertoire sequencing served as the tool for gauging how specific and how broad the SARS-CoV-2-reactive T cell receptors were following Ad26.COV2.S vaccination. The TCR-sequenced set comprised about 32 samples: around 20 Ad26.COV2.S vaccine recipients, 5 placebo recipients and 8 SARS-CoV-2 convalescent individuals. Trial participants were randomized into five groups of five, in which low-dose or high-dose Ad26.COV2.S was given once or twice, or placebo was given on both occasions. Throughout the experiments and outcome assessment, investigators stayed blinded to trial group allocation.

TCRbeta CDR3 regions were sequenced with the immunoSEQ Assay. After extraction, genomic DNA underwent amplification by bias-controlled multiplex PCR, followed by high-throughput sequencing. From the authors' description of their analysis: Collapsing and filtering of sequences were performed to quantify the absolute abundance of each unique TCRbeta CDR3 region. Usable DNA was measured by amplifying reference genes present in all nucleated cells, and TCRbeta template counts were normalized to that usable DNA to estimate T cell fraction. Repertoire TCRs were annotated as SARS-CoV-2-specific when V gene, CDR3 amino acid sequence and J gene were exactly matched to a known reactive TCR set. The reference SARS-CoV-2 TCR set was derived from MIRA and filtered for enrichment in COVID-19-positive ImmuneCODE repertoires, a step that removed public or cross-reactive TCRs. Using the MIRA antigens, annotated TCRs were further analysed by specific ORF or by position within an ORF. Depth was the summed frequency of annotated unique rearrangements, while breadth was defined as annotated unique rearrangements over total unique productive rearrangements. TCR breadth was compared between groups using two-sided Wilcoxon rank-sum tests. Sourced from immuneACCESS, this table was stored by TCRdb with only in-frame sequences that have V and J called. A share of the clones is absent; for the studies checked, an unresolved V gene accounts for under half, and the remainder has no known explanation. Clonal size and the V and J genes are those of that table, whereas D and trimming came from the DNA. This sample holds 200,000 to 300,000 clones; roughly 88% were observed only once. Approximately 12% of the sample lies in the top ten.

Taken from the germline V gene (reference sequence), the CDR1 and CDR2 loops are SGHAT and FQDESV. V is clipped by 2 bases and J by 5 bases, and the sequence between their germline boundaries is 8 bases long. The CDR3 measures 13 amino acids from cysteine to phenylalanine. The DNA shown is the 39-base CDR3, in frame from base 1. As regards this clone: Its recognized antigen is unknown. No base quality information exists; no much larger clone differs at one position.

The intended sense of this specimen's treatment or condition label: around 19 received Ad26.COV2.S at low or high dose, single or two shots; about 5 received placebo; per-sample allocation not given. Repertoires of vaccine and placebo recipients were sequenced from samples taken on day 63 after the first injection. In Cohort 1b, 25 adults aged 18-55 years were enrolled at a single site in Boston, USA, between 29 July and 7 August 2020. Ad26.COV2.S was a replication-incompetent adenovirus type 26 vector that expressed a prefusion-stabilized SARS-CoV-2 spike protein derived from the original Wuhan strain. Overall results and qualifications from the work: The authors noted that total T cell responses may have been underestimated by the TCR breadth and depth analyses. After vaccination, spike-specific CD8+ and CD4+ T cell responses were reported to show substantial breadth. Vaccine and placebo recipients had similar non-spike TCR breadth, a finding consistent with the vaccine containing only spike. The study was not powered for comparison of responses between vaccine doses or regimens. Compared with placebo recipients, Ad26.COV2.S recipients showed higher spike-specific TCR breadth (P = 0.0014).

The material sequenced was peripheral blood, taken in a trial of Ad26.COV2.S vaccine versus placebo. This clonotype originated in a person aged 18-65 years who received the Ad26.COV2.S COVID-19 vaccine or a placebo. The V and J genes are TRBV11-1 and TRBJ2-3; a tentative D call is TRBD2 (6 bases match). The encoded CDR3 is CASSLSGGDTQYF. At the DNA level, the sequence is TGTGCCAGCAGCTTATCCGGGGGAGATACGCAGTATTTT.